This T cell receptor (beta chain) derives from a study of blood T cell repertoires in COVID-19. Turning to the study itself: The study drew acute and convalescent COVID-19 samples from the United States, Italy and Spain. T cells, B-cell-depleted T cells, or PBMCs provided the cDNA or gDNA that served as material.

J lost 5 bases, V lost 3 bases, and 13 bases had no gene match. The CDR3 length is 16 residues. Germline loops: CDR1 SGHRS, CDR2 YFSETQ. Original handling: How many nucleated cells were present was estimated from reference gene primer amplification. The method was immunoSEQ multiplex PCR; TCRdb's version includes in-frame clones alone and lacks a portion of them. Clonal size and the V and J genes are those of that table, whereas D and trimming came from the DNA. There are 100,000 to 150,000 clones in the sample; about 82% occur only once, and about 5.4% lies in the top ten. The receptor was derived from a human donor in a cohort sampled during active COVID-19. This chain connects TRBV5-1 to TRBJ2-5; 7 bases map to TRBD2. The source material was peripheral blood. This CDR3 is CASSSLLGGSGETQYF. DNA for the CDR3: TGCGCCAGCAGCTCCCTACTCGGCGGGAGTGGGGAGACCCAGTACTTC.